A selection of T cell receptor beta chains follows, all from one sample in a study of T cell clones after liver transplantation. Data came from immunoSEQ multiplex PCR; TCRdb stores just in-frame clones and leaves some out. The sample records nearly 55,000 clones, approximately 88% being singletons. Sequenced here: CD4+ T cells from blood, sampled before liver transplant. The receptors were sampled from a human donor who received a liver transplant. Each CDR3 is given with its conserved first and last residue. A D gene is named only where the DNA matches it firmly. Clone size is given for some rows only: seen once, a few or many times, or a class if the clone is expanded.

TRBV29-1	NA	few	TRBJ1-3	TGCAGCGTTGAGCGGGATACAGGAAACACCATATATTTT	CSVERDTGNTIYF
TRBV6-5	TRBD2	NA	TRBJ2-5	TGTGCCAGCAGTTTCTACCGGGGGGGCGGAGAGACCCAGTACTTC	CASSFYRGGGETQYF
TRBV19	NA	NA	TRBJ1-3	TGTGCCAGCTGTCGGACCCAGACTGGAAACACCATATATTTT	CASCRTQTGNTIYF
TRBV18	TRBD2	NA	TRBJ2-2	TGTGCCAGCTCACCATGGGCTAGCGGGTTCACCGGGGAGCTGTTTTTT	CASSPWASGFTGELFF
TRBV2	TRBD1	NA	TRBJ2-3	TGTGCCAGCAGTGACTTGGGACAGGGGTTCGCAGATACGCAGTATTTT	CASSDLGQGFADTQYF
TRBV5-6	TRBD1	NA	TRBJ1-2	TGTGCCAGCAGGTACGGGACAGTCTCTGGCTACACCTTC	CASRYGTVSGYTF
TRBV6-6	TRBD1	NA	TRBJ2-6	TGTGCCAGCAGTGACAGGGATTCTGGGGCCAACGTCCTGACTTTC	CASSDRDSGANVLTF
TRBV7-2	TRBD2	few	TRBJ2-5	TGTGCCAGCAGCTTTAGCGGGAGGGGAGAGACCCAGTACTTC	CASSFSGRGETQYF
TRBV5-4	TRBD2	NA	TRBJ2-7	TGTGCCAGCAGCTCATACCTAGCGGGAGTAAGAGAGCAGTACTTC	CASSSYLAGVREQYF
TRBV28	TRBD1	NA	TRBJ1-2	TGTGCCAGCAGTGTGGACAGGGACTATGGCTACACCTTC	CASSVDRDYGYTF
TRBV6-1	TRBD2	NA	TRBJ2-1	TGTGCCAGCAGCACACTAGCGGGAGGCAACAATGAGCAGTTCTTC	CASSTLAGGNNEQFF
TRBV5-1	TRBD1	NA	TRBJ2-5	TGCGCCAGCAGCAGGACAGGTGATAAGCAAGAGACCCAGTACTTC	CASSRTGDKQETQYF
TRBV19	TRBD1	NA	TRBJ2-5	TGTGCCAGCCGGACAGGGGGCCATCAAGAGACCCAGTACTTC	CASRTGGHQETQYF
TRBV5-4	NA	many	TRBJ1-6	TGTGCCAGCAGCTCCAGGGAGTATAATTCACCCCTCCACTTT	CASSSREYNSPLHF
TRBV28	NA	NA	TRBJ2-7	TGTGCCAGCAGTTTATTCACGGCCTACGAGCAGTACTTC	CASSLFTAYEQYF
TRBV2	TRBD2	once	TRBJ2-1	TGTGCCAGCAACCCTTTAGCGGGAGGTGTAAATGAGCAGTTCTTC	CASNPLAGGVNEQFF
TRBV7-3	TRBD2	few	TRBJ2-3	TGTGCCAGCAGCCCCCGGGGGGGGATCACAGATACGCAGTATTTT	CASSPRGGITDTQYF